The entry below gives a single TCR beta chain sequence along with its context. This clone was counted once. Its antigen remains undetermined. Base qualities were left out, and no much larger clone turns up one base away. The data were obtained in a study of blood T cell repertoires in COVID-19 (dated by TCRdb to the early 2020s). General notes on the study: Samples covering the acute and convalescent phases of COVID-19 were provided by collaborators in the United States, Italy and Spain. The prospective study material was composed of cDNA or gDNA derived from T cells, B-cell-depleted T cells, or PBMCs. The dataset comprised deeply sampled blood TCRbeta repertoires from subjects exposed to, actively infected with, or recovered from COVID-19. The repertoires were made available in a free public database intended to serve as a resource for research on the immune response to SARS-CoV-2. Samples were obtained from the ongoing ImmuneRACE study (first 160 participants) and from 950 to 1,500 subjects provided by 6 global collaborators. The sample metadata nearly always contained a de-identified subject ID, COVID-19 status, age in years and sex. Where available, HLA class I and class II types were taken from metadata supplied by the sample provider and were not determined by assay-based typing. Overall results and qualifications from the work: The quantity of clinical and demographic metadata differed by source and by participant and was supplied without curation.

Looking up the germline V gene yields CDR1 SGHVS and CDR2 FQNEAQ. Spanning cysteine to phenylalanine, the CDR3 consists of 12 amino acids. This entry keeps only the CDR3 DNA: 36 bases, framed from base 1. Trimming at the junction amounts to 5 bases on V and 4 bases on J, and the germline ends lie 8 bases apart. The immunoSEQ Assay, a bias-controlled multiplex PCR, was used to amplify TCRbeta CDR3 regions from genomic DNA. As for the original processing: The number of nucleated cells in each sample was estimated from the amplification of reference gene primers within the assay. To quantify the absolute abundance of each unique TCRbeta CDR3 rearrangement, sequence reads were collapsed and filtered. For each sample, productive Simpson clonality was calculated as the square root of Simpson's diversity index across productive rearrangements. The table comes from immuneACCESS by way of TCRdb, which keeps in-frame sequences with V and J called. Part of the clones is missing from these tables; in studies checked, under half for an unresolved V gene and the rest for unknown reasons. For V, J and clone size, that table is used; D and trimming come from the DNA. Here the sample has approximately 270,000 clones; approximately 85% occur a single time. In total, the top ten clones hold roughly 9.6% of the sample.

The collaborating institutions used their own protocols to collect whole blood in K2EDTA tubes. Collaborator samples were shipped for TCRbeta analysis as frozen whole blood, isolated PBMCs, or DNA extracted from either sample type. The receptor's source is a woman in her 70s with acute or convalescent COVID-19. The rearrangement joined TRBV7-8 to TRBJ2-5, with no reliable assignment of the D segment. The sample taken for sequencing was peripheral blood. The DNA is TGTGCCAGCAGCCTGTCCGGAGAGACCCAGTACTTC. This gives the protein CASSLSGETQYF.